The 24 T cell receptor beta chains below come from one sample, sequenced in a study of blood T cell repertoires in COVID-19. TCRdb's table, derived via immunoSEQ multiplex PCR, lists solely in-frame clones and lacks some. The sample holds about 150,000 clones, 65% to 85% seen once. The sample comprised peripheral blood. These receptors were obtained from a woman older than 75 with acute or convalescent COVID-19.

V is TRBV2 and J is TRBJ2-2; 7 bases are a match to TRBD2. Losses at the gene ends were 8 bases for V and 0 bases for J; bases not matched to a gene: 3. The length of the CDR3 is 14 residues. Per the germline V gene, CDR1 is SNHLY and CDR2 is FYNNEI. The chain's CDR3 is CASRGLTNTGELFF. The CDR3 nucleotides read TGTGCCAGCCGGGGACTAACGAACACCGGGGAGCTGTTTTTT.

The count of this clone is one. The chain combines TRBV28 with TRBJ2-1; D may be TRBD1 (5 bases). V lost 5 bases, J lost 12 bases, and 11 bases lay in between. Per the germline V gene, CDR1 is MDHEN and CDR2 is SYDVKM. The CDR3 sequence is 11 residues long. The DNA of the CDR3 is TGTGCCAGCAGTAGCAGGGTGTGGCAGTTCTTC. As protein: CASSSRVWQFF.

The chain combines TRBV25-1 with TRBJ1-1, with D possibly TRBD1 on 5 matching bases. Trimming stripped 9 bases from V and 0 bases from J, with 20 bases between. The germline gives CDR1 MGHDK, CDR2 SYGVNS. This CDR3 region has 16 residues. The CDR3 nucleotides are TGTGCCAGTAGCAATCAGGGATTGGGGTTGAACACTGAAGCTTTCTTT. The encoded protein is CASSNQGLGLNTEAFF. Variable domain in full (rest from reference TRBV25-1 and TRBJ1-1): EADIYQTPRYLVIGTGKKITLECSQTMGHDKMYWYQQDPGMELHLIHYSYGVNSTEKGDLSSESTVSRIRTEHFPLTLESARPSHTSQYLCASSNQGLGLNTEAFFGQGTRLTVV.

The chain has TRBV18 and TRBJ1-5, with TRBD1 as a possible D gene (5 bases). V gave up 2 bases and J gave up 9 bases, with 14 bases separating them. CDR1 is KGHSH and CDR2 is LQKENI in the germline V gene. The CDR3 loop spans 14 amino acids. The CDR3 region is CASSPGTGDRPQHF. In DNA form, the CDR3 reads TGTGCCAGCTCACCAGGCACAGGCGACCGGCCCCAGCATTTT.

The V call is TRBV15, the J call TRBJ1-3; 7 bases align to TRBD1. The CDR3 runs to 17 residues. In germline, CDR1 is LNHNV, CDR2 YYDKDF (reference sequence). Trimming at V came to 3 bases and at J to 3 bases, leaving 11 bases not matched to a gene. The CDR3 protein is CATSRDRPGQHGNTIYF. DNA of the CDR3: TGTGCCACCAGCAGGGACAGACCGGGACAGCATGGAAACACCATATATTTT.

V usage is TRBV28 and J usage is TRBJ1-2, with TRBD1 matching over 7 bases. The ends lost 7 bases at V and 7 bases at J; junction bases unmatched: 6. CDR3 size: 12 residues. Germline lookup yields CDR1 MDHEN and CDR2 SYDVKM. In nucleotides, the CDR3 is TGTGCCAGCAACTTACAGGGGACTGGCTACACCTTC. It codes for CASNLQGTGYTF.

This chain joins TRBV7-6 and TRBJ1-3; no clear D. Trimming pared 3 bases from V and 0 bases from J, leaving 6 bases between. CDR1 is SGHVS and CDR2 is FNYEAQ in the germline V gene. There are 14 residues in the CDR3. Here the CDR3 reads CASSFPGSGNTIYF. CDR3 in DNA: TGTGCCAGCAGCTTCCCGGGCTCTGGAAACACCATATATTTT.

The chain combines TRBV12-3 or TRBV12-4 with TRBJ1-2; no clear D gene. V was shortened by 3 bases and J by 8 bases, with 13 bases between the two germline ends. The CDR3 is 13 amino acids. The CDR3 is CASSFRPSAGYTF. Written as DNA, the CDR3 is TGTGCCAGCAGTTTCCGCCCCAGCGCGGGCTACACCTTC.

As DNA, the CDR3 is TGCAGTGCTAGTCCCGGGCAGGGGGTCACTGAAGCTTTCTTT. Its protein is CSASPGQGVTEAFF. This chain joins TRBV20-1 and TRBJ1-1; TRBD1 agrees at 7 bases. Germline CDR1 is DFQATT and CDR2 is SNEGSKA (reference sequence). V gave up 3 bases and J gave up 4 bases; unmatched junction bases: 8. The CDR3 contains 14 residues.

The chain carries TRBV11-1 and TRBJ1-6; D is perhaps TRBD1 (5 bases). This CDR3 is 15 amino acids long. CDR1 SGHAT and CDR2 FQDESV come from the germline V gene (reference sequence). V lost 5 bases, J lost 5 bases, and 13 bases lay in between. The CDR3 here is CASSARSGNNSPLHF. Here the CDR3 DNA reads TGTGCCAGCAGCGCGCGATCAGGGAATAATTCACCCCTCCACTTT.

This clone was observed many times. This sequence joins TRBV3-1 (or the pseudogene TRBV3-2) and TRBJ1-3; D call uncertain. Germline V gene data show CDR1 as LGHDT and CDR2 as YNNKEL (reference sequence). The length of the CDR3 is 12 residues. V lost 1 base and J 8 bases, leaving 6 bases between the germline ends. CDR3 protein: CASSQVEHTIYF. For the CDR3, the DNA is TGTGCCAGCAGCCAAGTTGAGCACACCATATATTTT.

V is TRBV7-4 and J is TRBJ2-7; D is possibly TRBD2 (6 bases). CDR3 length: 13 residues. The V gene lost 6 bases and the J gene lost 4 bases, with 13 bases spanning the gap. Looked up from germline, CDR1 is SGHVT and CDR2 is SQSDAQ. CDR3 bases: TGTGCCAGCAGACCGGGACTCAGGTACGAGCAGTACTTC. Amino acid sequence: CASRPGLRYEQYF.

This clone was counted between two and nine times. This chain uses TRBV11-2 with TRBJ2-1; D is undetermined. Germline CDR1 SGHAT, CDR2 FQNNGV. The CDR3 runs 12 residues. V lost 1 base and J lost 8, with 6 bases in between. In DNA form, the CDR3 reads TGTGCCAGCAGCTTAGGGAGATATGAGCAGTTCTTC. It yields the protein CASSLGRYEQFF.

The V call is TRBV18, the J call TRBJ1-1, with D hard to call. V lost 6 bases and J 1 base, leaving 12 bases between the germline ends. Germline assignment: CDR1 KGHSH and CDR2 LQKENI. There are 14 residues in the CDR3. CDR3 in amino acids: CASSSGGPNTEAFF. For the CDR3, the DNA is TGTGCCAGCTCGTCTGGAGGTCCGAACACTGAAGCTTTCTTT.

This chain connects TRBV4-3 to TRBJ2-7; possible D gene TRBD1, 5 bases. The germline CDR1 and CDR2 sequences are LGHNA and YSLEER. The germline V and J ends were trimmed by 0 bases and 2 bases, with 8 bases remaining between them. The CDR3 consists of 14 residues. The CDR3 is CASSQETVTYEQYF. Written as DNA, the CDR3 is TGCGCCAGCAGCCAAGAGACAGTCACCTACGAGCAGTACTTC.

This clone was observed a single time. The V call is TRBV3-1 (or the pseudogene TRBV3-2), the J call TRBJ2-4, with D possibly TRBD1 on 6 matching bases. The CDR3 has 14 amino acids. Germline CDR1 LGHDT, CDR2 YNNKEL (reference sequence). Trimming removed 5 bases at V and 7 bases at J, with 15 bases between. CDR3 amino acids: CASSYNEGVNIQYF. CDR3 bases: TGTGCCAGCAGCTACAACGAGGGGGTTAACATTCAGTACTTC.

This clone was recorded only once. The rearrangement joins TRBV29-1 to TRBJ2-7; D is unresolved. V was cut by 4 bases and J by 1 base, with 5 bases left in between. CDR3 length: 11 amino acids. Germline V CDR1 and CDR2: SQVTM, ANQGSEA. CDR3 sequence: CSVAGSYEQYF. In DNA form, the CDR3 reads TGCAGCGTTGCAGGATCCTACGAGCAGTACTTC.

V is TRBV3-1 (or the pseudogene TRBV3-2) and J is TRBJ1-2; 11 bases agree with TRBD1. Trimming cost V 5 bases and J 4 bases; bases outside gene matches: 3. Germline V gene lookup returns CDR1 LGHDT and CDR2 YNNKEL (reference sequence). The length of the CDR3 is 14 residues. CDR3 sequence: CASSSGTGGYGYTF. The CDR3 DNA reads as TGTGCCAGCAGCTCCGGGACAGGGGGCTATGGCTACACCTTC.

The rearrangement uses TRBV20-1 and TRBJ2-2; D not resolved. This CDR3 region has 14 residues. With 3 bases removed from V and 7 bases from J, the gap between germline ends came to 15 bases. From germline, CDR1 is DFQATT and CDR2 SNEGSKA (reference sequence). The CDR3 is CSASAVVMSGELFF. CDR3 sequence (DNA): TGCAGTGCTAGTGCTGTAGTTATGAGCGGGGAGCTGTTTTTT.

This rearrangement joins TRBV6-1 to TRBJ2-7; D is ambiguous. The CDR3 runs to 12 residues. Per germline, CDR1 MNHNS and CDR2 SASEGT. The V gene lost 0 bases and the J gene lost 6 bases, with 6 bases spanning the gap. The CDR3: CASSEARAEQYF. The CDR3, as DNA: TGTGCCAGCAGTGAAGCGCGAGCCGAGCAGTACTTC.

This clone was seen a few times. The chain combines TRBV5-1 with TRBJ1-1; D perhaps matches TRBD1 (5 bases). Germline loops: CDR1 SGHRS, CDR2 YFSETQ. The CDR3 length is 16 residues. V was cut by 4 bases and J by 4 bases, with 20 bases left in between. CDR3 DNA sequence: TGCGCCAGCAGCCCCTTCCTTCAAGGGGAGGCCACTGAAGCTTTCTTT. This codes for CASSPFLQGEATEAFF. Filled out from reference TRBV5-1 and TRBJ1-1, the complete variable domain reads KAGVTQTPRYLIKTRGQQVTLSCSPISGHRSVSWYQQTPGQGLQFLFEYFSETQRNKGNFPGRFSGRQFSNSRSEMNVSTLELGDSALYLCASSPFLQGEATEAFFGQGTRLTVV.

CDR3 DNA: TGTGCCACCAGCAGAGTCCGAGCGGGGGGGTACACAGATACGCAGTATTTT. This encodes CATSRVRAGGYTDTQYF. The chain combines TRBV15 with TRBJ2-3; TRBD2 matches 10 bases. The CDR3 length is 17 residues. Germline CDR1 reads LNHNV; CDR2 reads YYDKDF (reference sequence). Losses at the gene ends were 1 base for V and 2 bases for J; bases not matched to a gene: 6.

The chain uses TRBV10-1 and TRBJ2-3, with 7 nucleotides matching TRBD2. Trimming removed 0 bases from V and 3 bases from J; junction bases left unmatched: 9. CDR1 and CDR2 from the germline V gene are WNHNN and SYGVQD (reference sequence). This CDR3 region has 17 residues. CDR3 DNA: TGCGCCAGCAGTGAGTCGACCGGACTAGGGATGACAGATACGCAGTATTTT. Translation: CASSESTGLGMTDTQYF.

The chain carries TRBV7-3 and TRBJ1-2; TRBD1 matches 7 bases. The CDR3 totals 15 residues. Germline lookup yields CDR1 SGHTA and CDR2 FQGTGA. The J segment lost 4 bases and the V segment lost 0 bases, leaving 5 bases of the junction unmatched. This CDR3 is CASSLTGGDGYGYTF. The CDR3 DNA sequence: TGTGCCAGCAGCTTAACAGGGGGCGATGGCTATGGCTACACCTTC.